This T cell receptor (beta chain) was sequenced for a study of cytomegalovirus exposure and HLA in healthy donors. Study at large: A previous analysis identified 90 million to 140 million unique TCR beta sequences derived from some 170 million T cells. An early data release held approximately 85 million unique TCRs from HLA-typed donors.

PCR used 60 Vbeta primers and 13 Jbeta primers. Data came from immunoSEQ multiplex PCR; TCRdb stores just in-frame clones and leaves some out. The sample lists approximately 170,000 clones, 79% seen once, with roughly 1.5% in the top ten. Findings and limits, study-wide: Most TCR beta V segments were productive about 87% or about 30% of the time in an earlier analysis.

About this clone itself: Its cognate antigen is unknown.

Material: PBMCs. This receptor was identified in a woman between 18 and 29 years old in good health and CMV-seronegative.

The DNA of the CDR3 is TGTGCCAGCAGCCTCGAACAGCTTAACACTGAAGCTTTCTTT. It codes for CASSLEQLNTEAFF. V is TRBV28 and J is TRBJ1-1; D uncertain. This CDR3 spans 14 amino acids. Trimming stripped 6 bases from V and 2 bases from J, with 13 bases between. Germline-derived CDR1 and CDR2 are MDHEN and SYDVKM.